These 7 T cell receptor beta chains were sequenced from one sample in a study of T cell responses to AZD1222 COVID-19 vaccine. Assay: immunoSEQ multiplex PCR; the TCRdb copy retains only in-frame clones and omits some. The sample contains around 150,000 clones, about 91% of which appear only once. Specimen: peripheral blood, collected on day 0 of AZD1222 vaccination. The receptor set was obtained from an adult in good health.

There are a few counts of this clone. The J gene is TRBJ2-2, the V gene TRBV27; D uncertain. V was trimmed by 4 bases and J by 4 bases, leaving 16 bases between them. CDR1 and CDR2 (germline): MNHEY, SMNVEV (reference sequence). This CDR3 region has 16 residues. The CDR3 region has the DNA TGTGCCAGCAGTTCAAAGTTCCAAGGCAGCACCGGGGAGCTGTTTTTT. This codes for CASSSKFQGSTGELFF.

The gene calls are TRBV27 and TRBJ1-6, with D possibly matching TRBD1 (5 bases). Germline V gene data show CDR1 as MNHEY and CDR2 as SMNVEV (reference sequence). V shed 7 bases and J shed 7 bases, with 17 bases lying between them. The CDR3 length is 15 residues. This chain's CDR3 is CASKGLRERNSPLHF. The CDR3 DNA sequence: TGTGCCAGCAAGGGGCTAAGGGAAAGAAATTCACCCCTCCACTTT.

This clone came up once. The chain recombines TRBV25-1 with TRBJ2-1, with 7 positions matching TRBD2. The CDR3 consists of 16 residues. The V segment lost 4 bases and the J segment 1 base; nucleotides outside the gene matches: 7. Looked up from germline, CDR1 is MGHDK and CDR2 is SYGVNS. The CDR3 coding sequence is TGTGCCAGCAGTGGTCTGGGCGGGAGTTCCTACAATGAGCAGTTCTTC. Translating it yields CASSGLGGSSYNEQFF.

The gene calls are TRBV5-8 and TRBJ2-3; 7 positions match TRBD1. The V gene end was trimmed by 4 bases and the J gene end by 2 bases; junction bases not matched to a gene: 4. Germline CDR1 and CDR2: SGHTS and YDEGEE. The CDR3 is 14 residues long. CDR3 region: CASSPGQYTDTQYF. The CDR3 DNA follows: TGTGCCAGCAGCCCGGGACAGTACACAGATACGCAGTATTTT. Full variable domain (remainder filled in from reference TRBV5-8 and TRBJ2-3): EAGVTQSPTHLIKTRGQQATLRCSPISGHTSVYWYQQALGLGLQFLLWYDEGEERNRGNFPPRFSGRQFPNYSSELNVNALELEDSALYLCASSPGQYTDTQYFGPGTRLTVL.

This chain links TRBV6-5 with TRBJ1-1, with a weak D call TRBD1 (5 bases). This CDR3 has 16 amino acids. Trimming left V 0 bases short and J 7 bases short, with 18 bases between. Germline CDR1 and CDR2: MNHEY and SVGAGI. This chain's CDR3 is CASSYSLFSGQREAFF. The DNA of the CDR3 is TGTGCCAGCAGTTACTCACTGTTTTCGGGGCAGCGTGAAGCTTTCTTT.

The V and J genes are TRBV5-4 and TRBJ2-5; the match to TRBD2 covers 9 bases. Unmatched junction bases numbered 6, after V lost 4 bases and J lost 5 bases. The germline gives CDR1 SGHNT, CDR2 YYREEE (reference sequence). The CDR3 sequence is 14 residues long. The DNA of the CDR3 is TGTGCCAGCAGCAATAGCGGGAGTGGGGAGACCCAGTACTTC. Translated, it gives CASSNSGSGETQYF.

This chain uses TRBV24-1 with TRBJ2-1, with no clear D. This CDR3 has 15 residues. Trimming pared 4 bases from V and 0 bases from J, leaving 9 bases between. The germline gives CDR1 KGHDR, CDR2 SFDVKD. As DNA, the CDR3 is TGTGCCACCAGTGAAGTGAGCCTCTCCTACAATGAGCAGTTCTTC. The encoded protein is CATSEVSLSYNEQFF.